Listed below are T cell receptor beta chains from one sample, sequenced in a study of blood T cell repertoires in COVID-19. The data were produced by immunoSEQ multiplex PCR, yet TCRdb's version contains in-frame clones alone and is incomplete. Of around 190,000 clones detected, approximately 85% appear once; the ten largest clones hold approximately 5%. The sequenced sample was peripheral blood. These receptors were collected from a woman older than 75 with acute or convalescent COVID-19. The CDR3 runs from the conserved cysteine through the conserved F or W. The D gene is left open where the match is weak. Part of the rows lack a size; the others show once, few, many or a class for expanded clones.

d_call: .
clone_size: few
v_call: TRBV4-3
j_call: TRBJ1-4
cdr3_aa: CASSQEARVDRSEKLFF
cdr3_nt: TGCGCCAGCAGCCAAGAAGCCAGGGTGGATCGAAGTGAAAAACTGTTTTTT

d_call: .
clone_size: .
v_call: TRBV27
j_call: TRBJ1-1
cdr3_aa: CASSSFTEAFF
cdr3_nt: TGTGCCAGCAGTTCCTTCACTGAAGCTTTCTTT

d_call: TRBD2
clone_size: .
v_call: TRBV3-1/TRBV3-2
j_call: TRBJ2-3
cdr3_aa: CASSLLAGGIKDTQYF
cdr3_nt: TGTGCCAGCAGCCTGCTAGCGGGAGGGATTAAAGATACGCAGTATTTT

d_call: TRBD2
clone_size: .
v_call: TRBV9
j_call: TRBJ2-1
cdr3_aa: CASSRAGTRTFHEQFF
cdr3_nt: TGTGCCAGCAGCAGGGCCGGGACTAGAACTTTCCATGAGCAGTTCTTC

d_call: .
clone_size: .
v_call: TRBV4-3
j_call: TRBJ1-6
cdr3_aa: CASSQDYRFNNSPLHF
cdr3_nt: TGCGCCAGCAGCCAGGACTACAGGTTTAATAATTCACCCCTCCACTTT

d_call: TRBD2
clone_size: .
v_call: TRBV7-2
j_call: TRBJ2-3
cdr3_aa: CASSSPGPRLAGAPDTQYF
cdr3_nt: TGTGCCAGCAGCTCGCCGGGACCGAGACTAGCGGGAGCCCCAGATACGCAGTATTTT

d_call: TRBD1
clone_size: few
v_call: TRBV5-1
j_call: TRBJ2-5
cdr3_aa: CASRSGQAAETQYF
cdr3_nt: TGCGCCAGCAGATCGGGACAGGCGGCGGAGACCCAGTACTTC

d_call: .
clone_size: .
v_call: TRBV2
j_call: TRBJ1-3
cdr3_aa: CASRLLSGNTIYF
cdr3_nt: TGTGCCAGCAGACTGCTCTCTGGAAACACCATATATTTT

d_call: .
clone_size: once
v_call: TRBV7-2
j_call: TRBJ1-1
cdr3_aa: CASSPETGVSEAFF
cdr3_nt: TGTGCCAGCAGCCCGGAGACAGGCGTTTCTGAAGCTTTCTTT

d_call: .
clone_size: .
v_call: TRBV6-2/TRBV6-3
j_call: TRBJ1-3
cdr3_aa: CASSSGTSGNTIYF
cdr3_nt: TGTGCCAGCAGTTCGGGGACATCTGGAAACACCATATATTTT

d_call: .
clone_size: .
v_call: TRBV6-5
j_call: TRBJ1-5
cdr3_aa: CASSYMGEGAQHF
cdr3_nt: TGTGCCAGCAGTTACATGGGGGAGGGAGCCCAGCATTTT

d_call: .
clone_size: .
v_call: TRBV5-1
j_call: TRBJ2-3
cdr3_aa: CASSSRDTDTQYF
cdr3_nt: TGCGCCAGCAGCTCGAGGGACACAGATACGCAGTATTTT

d_call: .
clone_size: .
v_call: TRBV24-1
j_call: TRBJ1-1
cdr3_aa: CATSGSGGTEAFF
cdr3_nt: TGTGCCACCAGTGGTTCCGGGGGCACTGAAGCTTTCTTT

d_call: .
clone_size: .
v_call: TRBV2
j_call: TRBJ2-1
cdr3_aa: CASILRTYNEQFF
cdr3_nt: TGTGCCAGCATATTGCGGACCTACAATGAGCAGTTCTTC

d_call: .
clone_size: .
v_call: TRBV6-5
j_call: TRBJ2-4
cdr3_aa: CASSYSKRFDIQYF
cdr3_nt: TGTGCCAGCAGTTACTCGAAGCGATTTGACATTCAGTACTTC

d_call: .
clone_size: .
v_call: TRBV7-2
j_call: TRBJ1-1
cdr3_aa: CASSLYLNTEAFF
cdr3_nt: TGTGCCAGCAGCTTATACTTGAACACTGAAGCTTTCTTT

d_call: .
clone_size: .
v_call: TRBV19
j_call: TRBJ2-4
cdr3_aa: CASSIRGDIQYF
cdr3_nt: TGTGCCAGTAGTATCCGGGGAGACATTCAGTACTTC

d_call: .
clone_size: .
v_call: TRBV5-1
j_call: TRBJ2-7
cdr3_aa: CAGSLVGRVVDEQYF
cdr3_nt: TGCGCCGGCAGCTTGGTGGGCCGTGTGGTGGACGAGCAGTACTTC

d_call: .
clone_size: .
v_call: TRBV7-2
j_call: TRBJ2-3
cdr3_aa: CASSWAGQYSDTQYF
cdr3_nt: TGTGCCAGCAGCTGGGCAGGGCAATACTCAGATACGCAGTATTTT

d_call: .
clone_size: .
v_call: TRBV9
j_call: TRBJ2-3
cdr3_aa: CASSVVRSRDTQYF
cdr3_nt: TGTGCCAGCAGCGTAGTTCGGAGCCGAGATACGCAGTATTTT

d_call: .
clone_size: .
v_call: TRBV6-2/TRBV6-3
j_call: TRBJ1-4
cdr3_aa: CASSRNRSPYEKLFF
cdr3_nt: TGTGCCAGCAGCCGGAACAGGAGCCCATATGAAAAACTGTTTTTT

d_call: .
clone_size: .
v_call: TRBV5-1
j_call: TRBJ1-5
cdr3_aa: CASSLRGEQPQHF
cdr3_nt: TGCGCCAGCAGCTTAAGGGGTGAACAGCCCCAGCATTTT

d_call: TRBD1
clone_size: .
v_call: TRBV14
j_call: TRBJ1-2
cdr3_aa: CASSRDRGNYGYTF
cdr3_nt: TGTGCCAGCAGCCGGGACAGGGGCAACTATGGCTACACCTTC

d_call: TRBD1
clone_size: .
v_call: TRBV19
j_call: TRBJ1-2
cdr3_aa: CASSTLDRVGGYTF
cdr3_nt: TGTGCCAGTAGTACCCTGGACAGGGTGGGCGGCTACACCTTC